Here is one T cell receptor (beta chain) with its context. Antigen unknown. Target depth was 1 in 200,000 to 1 in 1 million T cells, about 10x per clonotype. Clones were sequenced by immunoSEQ multiplex PCR, and TCRdb holds only the in-frame ones, with some missing. The table shows some 310,000 clones, with more than 65% occurring only once. V lost 5 bases and J lost 3, with 8 bases in between. Looked up from germline, CDR1 is LNHDA and CDR2 is SQIVND (reference sequence). CDR3 length: 13 residues. This sample stems from a study of cytotoxic CD8 clonotypes in ibrutinib-treated CLL. Findings and limits, study-wide: Clonality increased with ibrutinib response but returned toward baseline at progression. Sustained-remission and progressing patients had different sampling times. Measured clonality at baseline was greater than in age-matched healthy donors and tracked with circulating CD8+ T-cell counts.

This sequence originates from a human donor with chronic lymphocytic leukemia. V is TRBV19 and J is TRBJ2-1; D remains ambiguous. The sequencing here drew on PBMCs, taken before ibrutinib treatment. The CDR3 sequence: CASSWASYNEQFF. CDR3 DNA: TGTGCCAGTAGTTGGGCTAGCTACAATGAGCAGTTCTTC.